The 32 T cell receptor beta chains below all came from one sample that was sequenced in a study of blood T cell repertoires in COVID-19 (TCRdb year 2020). Preparation of the library involved the immunoSEQ multiplex PCR assay. The clones in this table, taken by TCRdb from immuneACCESS, are in-frame only. Not every clone is retained; where verified, under half of the shortfall comes from an unresolved V gene, and the cause of the rest is unknown. In all, the sample holds approximately 210,000 clones, and just over 90% of those were seen once. The ten biggest clones cover about 1.3% of the sample. The sequencing input was peripheral blood. The receptors stem from a man aged 30 to 45 with acute or convalescent COVID-19.

The chain combines TRBV12-3 or TRBV12-4 with TRBJ2-7; D is uncertain. Trimming stripped 6 bases from V and 9 bases from J, with 18 bases between. This CDR3 has 13 amino acids. As DNA, the CDR3 is TGTGCCAGCAGAACCGGGTTGGCCCCCTGGCAGTACTTC. Amino acids: CASRTGLAPWQYF.

This chain uses TRBV13 with TRBJ1-3, with D possibly being TRBD1 (5 bases). This CDR3 has 16 residues. V dropped 4 bases and J dropped 0 bases, with 13 bases sitting between them. Germline assignment: CDR1 PRHDT and CDR2 FYEKMQ (reference sequence). In DNA form, the CDR3 reads TGTGCCAGCAGCTCCTATGGGGGGAGCTCTGGAAACACCATATATTTT. This codes for CASSSYGGSSGNTIYF.

The chain joins TRBV10-2 to TRBJ1-3; D gene ambiguous. This CDR3 has 14 amino acids. CDR1 is WSHSY and CDR2 is SAAADI in the germline V gene. V was pared by 3 bases and J by 4 bases, with 10 bases between. CDR3 loop: CASSETVEGNTIYF. CDR3 in DNA: TGCGCCAGCAGTGAAACCGTAGAAGGAAACACCATATATTTT.

This clone was seen once. J is TRBJ2-1 and V is TRBV19; D might be TRBD2 (7 bases). V gave up 6 bases and J gave up 5 bases, with 14 bases separating them. In germline, CDR1 is LNHDA, CDR2 SQIVND (reference sequence). The CDR3 totals 14 residues. DNA of the CDR3: TGTGCCAGTAGGCCGCGGGGGCCCCACAATGAGCAGTTCTTC. Amino acids: CASRPRGPHNEQFF.

This clone came up once. V and J are TRBV18 and TRBJ1-5, with 8 nucleotides matching TRBD1. The germline V gene has CDR1 KGHSH and CDR2 LQKENI. The V segment lost 4 bases and the J segment 7 bases; nucleotides outside the gene matches: 9. The CDR3 spans 15 residues. Here the CDR3 DNA reads TGTGCCAGCTCACAGAACAGGGGGGTCTCACAGCCCCAGCATTTT. Protein: CASSQNRGVSQPQHF.

CDR3 nucleotide sequence: TGTGCCAGCAGTGGGGGCGGGAGCTCCTACGAGCAGTACTTC. Residues: CASSGGGSSYEQYF. V usage is TRBV25-1 and J usage is TRBJ2-7; TRBD2 agrees at 7 bases. In germline, CDR1 is MGHDK, CDR2 SYGVNS. The CDR3 loop spans 14 amino acids. V shed 4 bases and J 0 bases; nucleotides not matched to a gene: 3.

On this clone: One junction end does not reproduce the germline sequence, and a read error may be involved. This rearrangement joins TRBV3-1 (or the pseudogene TRBV3-2) to TRBJ2-7; 15 bases line up with TRBD2. Germline V CDR1 and CDR2: LGHDT, YNNKEL (reference sequence). The CDR3 loop spans 16 amino acids. The CDR3 DNA follows: TGTGCCAGCAGCCAAGGGATATGGACTAGCGGGAGGGCCGGGGTCTTC. It encodes CASSQGIWTSGRAGVF.

The rearrangement links TRBV14 to TRBJ2-2; 11 nucleotides match TRBD2. After removal of 1 base from V and 0 bases from J, the junction contained 1 base not matched to a gene. The CDR3 is 17 amino acids. The germline CDR1 and CDR2 sequences are SGHDN and FVKESK. Here the CDR3 reads CASSQVSGRANTGELFF. CDR3 DNA: TGTGCCAGCAGCCAAGTTAGCGGGAGGGCGAACACCGGGGAGCTGTTTTTT.

The chain couples TRBV5-1 to TRBJ2-7, with D perhaps matching TRBD2 (5 bases). This CDR3 is 13 amino acids long. Germline V gene data show CDR1 as SGHRS and CDR2 as YFSETQ. Trimming took 0 bases from V and 5 from J, leaving 9 bases between them. As DNA, the CDR3 is TGCGCCAGCAGCTTGGTCGGGATCCACGAGCAGTACTTC. This sequence encodes CASSLVGIHEQYF.

The DNA of the CDR3 is TGTGCCTGGAACCATCTTGCGGGGGCGGGGGAGCTGTTTTTT. Translating gives CAWNHLAGAGELFF. This rearrangement joins TRBV30 to TRBJ2-2; tentative D call: TRBD2 (7 bases). V lost 4 bases to trimming and J lost 8 bases, with 17 bases between them. The CDR3 totals 14 residues. Per the germline V gene, CDR1 is GTSNPN and CDR2 is SVGIG (reference sequence).

The chain couples TRBV7-9 to TRBJ2-1, with D perhaps matching TRBD2 (6 bases). The CDR3 is made up of 12 amino acids. The V end was cut by 3 bases, the J end by 7 bases, with 7 bases between. Germline V gene sequence: CDR1 SEHNR, CDR2 FQNEAQ (reference sequence). The CDR3: CASSFRENEQFF. The CDR3 nucleotides read TGTGCCAGCAGCTTCCGGGAGAATGAGCAGTTCTTC.

The V gene is TRBV10-3, the J gene TRBJ2-3; 11 bases are shared with TRBD2. J lost 5 bases, V lost 6 bases, and 4 bases had no gene match. The germline V gene encodes CDR1 ENHRY and CDR2 SYGVKD. The CDR3 is 14 residues long. CDR3 protein: CAISQLAGEDTQYF. In nucleotides, the CDR3 is TGTGCCATCAGCCAACTAGCGGGAGAAGATACGCAGTATTTT.

V and J are TRBV6-7 and TRBJ2-7, with 15 bases lining up with TRBD2. TRBV6-7 is an open reading frame, and its role is uncertain. The CDR3 sequence is 21 residues long. V gave up 7 bases and J gave up 0 bases; unmatched junction bases: 19. The CDR3 region is CASKDPRNGTSGGKSSYEQYF. DNA for the CDR3: TGTGCCAGCAAGGATCCGAGAAACGGGACTAGCGGGGGGAAGAGCTCCTACGAGCAGTACTTC.

The rearrangement links TRBV11-3 to TRBJ2-1, with D perhaps matching TRBD1 (6 bases). The CDR3 covers 16 residues. V was shortened by 5 bases and J by 3 bases, with 17 bases between the two germline ends. The germline CDR1 and CDR2 sequences are SGHNT and YENEEA. The CDR3 bases are TGTGCCAGCAGCCACGGACAGTCGGCGATCTACAATGAGCAGTTCTTC. This gives the protein CASSHGQSAIYNEQFF.

V and J are TRBV12-3 or TRBV12-4 and TRBJ1-1, with no clear D. V was pared by 3 bases and J by 5 bases, with 4 bases between. This CDR3 region has 11 residues. CDR3 in amino acids: CASSLATEAFF. The DNA for the CDR3 is TGTGCCAGCAGTTTGGCAACTGAAGCTTTCTTT.

J is TRBJ2-5 and V is TRBV27; 9 bases are shared with TRBD1. This CDR3 has 14 residues. CDR1 MNHEY and CDR2 SMNVEV come from the germline V gene (reference sequence). Germline trimming cut 5 bases from V and 4 bases from J; bases unmatched to any gene: 5. The CDR3 spells CASSPYRGPETQYF. In DNA form, the CDR3 reads TGTGCCAGCAGTCCATACAGGGGGCCAGAGACCCAGTACTTC.

The genes are TRBV7-9 and TRBJ2-1, with 8 nucleotides matching TRBD2. With 5 bases clipped from V and 3 bases from J, the junction kept 3 bases outside the gene matches. Germline CDR1 is SEHNR and CDR2 is FQNEAQ (reference sequence). This CDR3 region has 14 residues. Here the CDR3 DNA reads TGTGCCAGCAGCACCACTAGCGGCTACAATGAGCAGTTCTTC. Amino acids: CASSTTSGYNEQFF.

The chain carries TRBV4-1 and TRBJ2-7; 9 bases agree with TRBD1. Germline loops: CDR1 MGHRA, CDR2 YSYEKL. The ends lost 3 bases at V and 2 bases at J; junction bases unmatched: 5. The CDR3 runs to 15 residues. This CDR3 reads CASSHRTGETYEQYF. The CDR3, as DNA: TGCGCCAGCAGCCACAGGACAGGGGAGACCTACGAGCAGTACTTC.

The chain joins TRBV6-5 to TRBJ1-6; possibly TRBD1 for D (5 bases). Per the germline V gene, CDR1 is MNHEY and CDR2 is SVGAGI. V shed 6 bases and J shed 7 bases, with 13 bases lying between them. This CDR3 has 14 amino acids. The DNA of the CDR3 is TGTGCCAGCAGAGACAGAAACGCAAATTCACCCCTCCACTTT. As protein: CASRDRNANSPLHF.

J is TRBJ1-1 and V is TRBV7-3, with no clear D. Trimming took 3 bases from V and 1 from J, leaving 6 bases between them. The CDR3 spans 13 residues. Germline values: CDR1 SGHTA, CDR2 FQGTGA. In DNA, the CDR3 is TGTGCCAGCAGCTTGGTAGAGAACACTGAAGCTTTCTTT. Amino acid sequence: CASSLVENTEAFF.

This rearrangement joins TRBV6-5 to TRBJ2-7; 9 positions agree with TRBD1. Germline V lookup: CDR1 MNHEY, CDR2 SVGAGI. The CDR3 spans 15 residues. The V and J ends lost 8 bases and 5 bases, in that order; junction bases with no gene match: 13. As DNA, the CDR3 is TGTGCCAGCGCCTTCGGGGGACAGGGTTACGACGAGCAGTACTTC. Translation: CASAFGGQGYDEQYF.

The rearrangement links TRBV13 to TRBJ2-7, with D perhaps matching TRBD1 (7 bases). V dropped 3 bases and J dropped 5 bases, with 17 bases sitting between them. The CDR3 spans 15 residues. CDR1 and CDR2 (germline): PRHDT, FYEKMQ (reference sequence). The CDR3: CASSFQGGLSDEQYF. The CDR3 DNA reads as TGTGCCAGCAGCTTCCAGGGGGGATTATCCGACGAGCAGTACTTC. The full variable domain, in which reference TRBV13 and TRBJ2-7 provide the parts outside the CDR3, is AAGVIQSPRHLIKEKRETATLKCYPIPRHDTVYWYQQGPGQDPQFLISFYEKMQSDKGSIPDRFSAQQFSDYHSELNMSSLELGDSALYFCASSFQGGLSDEQYFGPGTRLTVT.

This chain connects TRBV9 to TRBJ2-3; perhaps TRBD2 as D (6 bases). Trimming shortened V by 5 bases and J by 4 bases, and 17 bases separated the two germline ends. CDR3 length equals 15 residues. The germline gives CDR1 SGDLS, CDR2 YYNGEE. The chain's CDR3 is CASSGGQGPPDTQYF. The CDR3 DNA reads TGTGCCAGCAGTGGAGGGCAGGGCCCACCAGATACGCAGTATTTT. Looking up the rest from reference TRBV9 and TRBJ2-3 gives the full variable domain: DSGVTQTPKHLITATGQRVTLRCSPRSGDLSVYWYQQSLDQGLQFLIQYYNGEERAKGNILERFSAQQFPDLHSELNLSSLELGDSALYFCASSGGQGPPDTQYFGPGTRLTVL.

This chain connects TRBV9 to TRBJ2-3; 10 bases align to TRBD2. Germline assignment: CDR1 SGDLS and CDR2 YYNGEE. There are 16 residues in the CDR3. V lost 4 bases, J lost 4 bases, and 9 bases stayed unmatched. For the CDR3, the DNA is TGTGCCAGCAGCCCCAACCTGCTAGCGGGAGCAGATACGCAGTATTTT. This codes for CASSPNLLAGADTQYF.

The chain is built from TRBV2 and TRBJ1-6; D is perhaps TRBD1 (5 bases). With 1 base removed from V and 7 bases from J, the gap between germline ends came to 11 bases. The CDR3 is made up of 15 amino acids. In germline, CDR1 is SNHLY, CDR2 FYNNEI. The CDR3 bases are TGTGCCAGCAGTGAAGAGGGGCTGGGGAATTCACCCCTCCACTTT. Amino acids: CASSEEGLGNSPLHF. Supplemented by reference TRBV2 and TRBJ1-6, the full variable domain reads EPEVTQTPSHQVTQMGQEVILRCVPISNHLYFYWYRQILGQKVEFLVSFYNNEISEKSEIFDDQFSVERPDGSNFTLKIRSTKLEDSAMYFCASSEEGLGNSPLHFGNGTRLTVT.

This clone occurred once. The rearrangement joins TRBV24-1 to TRBJ1-4, with 11 bases aligning to TRBD1. The CDR3 has 17 residues. V dropped 3 bases and J dropped 8; count of bases not matched to a gene: 10. CDR1 and CDR2 from the germline V gene are KGHDR and SFDVKD. The CDR3 DNA is TGTGCCACCAGTGATCCCCGGGACAGGGGGAGGTGGGAAAAACTGTTTTTT. It yields the protein CATSDPRDRGRWEKLFF.

CDR3 DNA: TGTGCCAGCAGCTTTAGAGGACACCTACCCTTCAATGAGCAGTTCTTC. Its protein product is CASSFRGHLPFNEQFF. This sequence joins TRBV7-8 and TRBJ2-1; D possibly corresponds to TRBD1 (5 bases). The germline CDR1 and CDR2 sequences are SGHVS and FQNEAQ. Trimming left V 3 bases short and J 6 bases short, with 18 bases between. CDR3 length equals 16 residues.

This sequence joins TRBV4-1 and TRBJ2-3; 7 nucleotides agree with TRBD2. CDR1 is MGHRA and CDR2 is YSYEKL in the germline V gene. With 3 bases clipped from V and 3 bases from J, the junction kept 15 bases outside the gene matches. The CDR3 spans 18 residues. The CDR3 sequence: CASSQVFKRDGVTDTQYF. The CDR3 nucleotides read TGCGCCAGCAGCCAGGTTTTCAAGCGGGACGGAGTTACAGATACGCAGTATTTT.

The chain employs TRBV5-1 and TRBJ2-1, with TRBD2 matching 9 bases. The CDR3 is made up of 13 amino acids. In germline, CDR1 is SGHRS, CDR2 YFSETQ. The CDR3 DNA reads TGCACCACTGCGCGGGGGGGCCTGGATGAGCAGTTCTTC. It translates to CTTARGGLDEQFF.

This sequence joins TRBV6-6 and TRBJ1-1, with D tentatively TRBD1 (6 bases). The CDR3 contains 14 residues. Germline CDR1 MNHNY, CDR2 SVGAGI (reference sequence). The ends were cut back, 5 bases at V and 6 bases at J, with 16 bases in the middle. This CDR3 reads CASSAQGRVAEAFF. In nucleotides, the CDR3 is TGTGCCAGCAGTGCACAGGGTAGAGTTGCTGAAGCTTTCTTT.

This sequence joins TRBV11-1 and TRBJ2-7, with TRBD1 matching over 10 bases. With V trimmed by 4 bases and J by 6 bases, 9 bases remained unmatched. The CDR3 has 15 residues. CDR1 SGHAT and CDR2 FQDESV come from the germline V gene (reference sequence). The CDR3: CASSWRDRGFFEQYF. CDR3 in DNA: TGTGCCAGCAGCTGGAGGGACAGGGGTTTTTTCGAGCAGTACTTC.

Worth noting for this clone: This sample also contains other DNA sequences that code for the same CDR3. CDR3 nucleotides: TGTGCCAGCAGCCCCTCCGTGGATACGCAGTATTTT. It yields the protein CASSPSVDTQYF. This chain joins TRBV12-3 or TRBV12-4 and TRBJ2-3; no reliable D call. The CDR3 is 12 amino acids. Between the trimmed V and J ends, which lost 6 bases and 6 bases, there was a span of 10 bases.